This T cell receptor beta chain was recorded in a study of T cells in Graves' hyperthyroidism and ophthalmopathy (dated by TCRdb to the late 2010s). With respect to the entire study: Peripheral blood was sampled at the time of initial diagnosis, prior to any treatment. Whether ophthalmopathy could be predicted prospectively was tested in an independent validation cohort made up of 18 hyperthyroidism patients plus 17 patients who later progressed to ophthalmopathy. The roughly 100 discovery patients were randomly divided into training and test sets at a 7:3 ratio. Thyroid tissue and blood T-cell repertoires from six Graves' hyperthyroidism patients were also compared in the study. TCR Vbeta CDR3 sequencing of 130 to 150 peripheral blood samples (fewer than 45 ophthalmopathy, 75 or so hyperthyroidism and 17 progressor patients) is reported in the paper. Following sampling, methimazole starting at 30 mg daily was given to hyperthyroidism patients, and high-dose intravenous methylprednisolone was given to ophthalmopathy patients. TCR V-J signatures able to tell the groups apart were searched for in a discovery cohort of approximately 95 patients, of whom about 40 had Graves' ophthalmopathy and about 55 had stable Graves' hyperthyroidism. The full study reports these points: No statistical method was used to set the sample size in advance, and investigators knew the group allocation. Most expanded thyroid clonotypes (frequency above 0.001) were also detected in blood, suggesting blood repertoires may reflect thyroid immune responses. In validation, the model predicted progression to ophthalmopathy with about 71% sensitivity and around 72% specificity, a median of about 6.7 months before onset. A 13 V-J signature model separated ophthalmopathy from stable hyperthyroidism, with nearly 90% sensitivity and 81% to 82% specificity in cross-validation and 80%/75% in testing.

The TCR beta CDR3 regions were amplified from the RNA transcripts. The first round of RT-PCR for the TCR CDR3 was performed with the HTBI primer set and the Qiagen OneStep RT-PCR kit. Libraries were constructed in a second round of multiplex PCR, after which size selection and purification were performed. Libraries were sequenced paired-end with 100 bp reads on an Illumina HiSeq2000. As for how the authors treated the data: SOAPnuke was used to process the raw data, removing reads that contained adapters or uncalled bases, had a mean Phred below 15, or lacked an exact match to the constant primer or identifier. COPE v1.2.5 was used to merge the high-quality paired reads, and each unique nucleotide sequence was defined as a clonotype. MiTCR v1.1 was used to align the clonotypes against IMGT TRBV, TRBD and TRBJ reference segments. Only V-J combinations with frequency above 0.0001, covering roughly 99% of repertoires, were analysed. A TCS score was defined as the ratio of F50 (clonal expansion) to E x V (chaos), with BLOSUM62-based TCRdist applied between CDR3 peptides within each V-J. Welch's t-statistics and random forest reduced 450 to 600 V-J features to about 13, which were used in a naive Bayes classifier (R e1071). The raw public reads went through TCRdb reprocessing: fastp at Q25, MiXCR clone calling, in-frame beta chains kept. When rows share a CDR3 protein, they turn into one entry using the most common DNA and genes. Clone size and V and J calls follow TCRdb, not the original study. The sample table contains about 500,000 distinct CDR3 sequences; only one count was recorded for approximately 17% of them. The biggest ten clones account for approximately 18% of the sample.

Ophthalmopathy patients had moderately to severely active disease, with a Clinical Activity Score of 3 or more, a NOSPECS grade of 4 or more, and a disease duration of less than 3 months. Exclusion was applied to patients with uncontrolled infections, other autoimmune diseases, pregnancy or lactation. Clinical symptoms, serum thyroxine and TRAb, thyroid ultrasound, and orbital computed tomography formed the basis for the diagnoses. PBMCs were isolated from about 9 ml of fresh peripheral blood by Ficoll-Paque density gradient centrifugation. Trizol reagent was used to extract total RNA, and RNA quality was then checked on an Agilent 2100 Bioanalyzer. This clonotype was seen many times. What this receptor recognizes is not known. No clone much larger than this one lies a single base away; base qualities are absent. The CDR3, cysteine through phenylalanine, is 11 amino acids long. CDR3 DNA only is kept here, 33 bases in frame from base 1. V loses 6 bases of germline sequence and J loses 2 bases, and the interval between the two ends is 4 bases. CDR1 MDHEN and CDR2 SYDVKM are derived from the germline V gene.

The TCR sequence derives from a woman aged 18 to 35 with Graves' ophthalmopathy. The rearranged chain carries TRBV28 and TRBJ2-5; the D gene identity is not certain. The sample comprised blood. The DNA reads TGTGCCAGCAGACAGCAAGAGACCCAGTACTTC. This is translated as CASRQQETQYF.